The source of this T cell receptor (beta chain) is a study of blood T cell repertoires in COVID-19. Sequencing used immunoSEQ multiplex PCR; TCRdb keeps in-frame clones, though not all of them. The table lists around 280,000 clones, roughly 80% of them singletons, with around 4% in the top ten. Germline-derived CDR1 and CDR2 are SNHLY and FYNNEI. This CDR3 has 15 amino acids. V lost 6 bases and J lost 5, with 16 bases in between. The chain has TRBV2 and TRBJ2-2; D possibly corresponds to TRBD2 (6 bases). Source material: peripheral blood. This receptor was obtained from a woman in her forties or fifties with active or convalescent COVID-19. The CDR3 reads CASRTTGSMTGELFF. The CDR3 DNA reads TGTGCCAGCAGAACTACCGGGAGTATGACCGGGGAGCTGTTTTTT.